This T cell receptor beta chain was captured in a study of brain T cells in children with intractable seizures listed by TCRdb under 2021. At the level of the whole study: A NanoString immunology panel was first used to screen resected brain tissue from some 51 pediatric epilepsy surgery cases for immune gene transcripts. About 70% of the 12 selected surgery cases also had pre-surgery blood sequenced, which left four cases with brain tissue only. Broader findings and caveats from the paper: Viral specificity was inferred only from CDR3 sequence similarity, and patients' HCMV serostatus was unknown. Because pre- and post-surgery blood were sequenced to different depths, clones absent from the pre-surgery sample may reflect undersampling.

The sample holds one count of this clone. No cognate antigen has been identified for it. Base qualities are not provided; no much larger clone lies one nucleotide away. The immunoSEQ assay was used to generate TCR beta chain sequences from genomic DNA. In the authors' own workflow: CDR3 sequences not starting with the conserved framework cysteine at position 104 were manually removed. To get clonality, the normalized Shannon's Diversity Index was subtracted from one, giving values from 0 (maximal diversity) to 1 (oligoclonal). Differences in the frequency of the same CDR3 between samples, such as brain versus blood, were assessed with chi-squared comparison-of-proportions tests. Public clonotypes were identified through searches of immuneACCESS, and similarity to known antiviral clonotypes was evaluated with the VDJdb browser. Drawn from immuneACCESS, this table holds only the in-frame rearrangements with V and J called that TCRdb kept. Clones are partly lost; checked studies trace under half to an unresolved V gene and leave the rest unexplained. V and J calls plus clone size are reproduced from that table; the DNA served to infer D and trimming. The sample profile shows about 80,000 clones; around 91% of them were found once. 20% to 25% of the sample goes to the ten largest clones.

This specimen's time point label, per the study, means: resected brain tissue, or blood drawn just prior to surgery. The surgery cases with the highest brain T cell transcript signatures were chosen for TCR beta chain sequencing of brain tissue, and also of blood when blood was available. Before surgery, patients had received at least one anti-epileptic drug. TCR-sequenced patients were children with drug-resistant epilepsy due to tuberous sclerosis complex, focal cortical dysplasia, Rasmussen encephalitis or hemimegalencephaly. Blood samples were drawn just before the epilepsy surgery. The Monarch genomic DNA purification kit was used to extract bulk genomic DNA from unsorted brain tissue and from whole blood. V is cut back by 5 bases and J by 5 bases, with 7 bases in the junction unmatched. Including the terminal cysteine and phenylalanine, the CDR3 comprises 14 residues. CDR3 DNA is the only sequence kept; it has 42 bases, read in frame from the first base. The CDR1 and CDR2 encoded by the germline V gene are SGHRS and YFSETQ.

This sequence uses TRBV5-1 and TRBJ2-5, with 9 bases aligning to TRBD2. This clonotype was sampled from a girl aged 2 to 10 with Rasmussen encephalitis and intractable seizures. The sequenced sample was peripheral blood, obtained at surgery. For the CDR3, the sequence is CASRYSGRSETQYF. The nucleotides read TGCGCCAGCAGGTACAGCGGGAGGTCGGAGACCCAGTACTTC.